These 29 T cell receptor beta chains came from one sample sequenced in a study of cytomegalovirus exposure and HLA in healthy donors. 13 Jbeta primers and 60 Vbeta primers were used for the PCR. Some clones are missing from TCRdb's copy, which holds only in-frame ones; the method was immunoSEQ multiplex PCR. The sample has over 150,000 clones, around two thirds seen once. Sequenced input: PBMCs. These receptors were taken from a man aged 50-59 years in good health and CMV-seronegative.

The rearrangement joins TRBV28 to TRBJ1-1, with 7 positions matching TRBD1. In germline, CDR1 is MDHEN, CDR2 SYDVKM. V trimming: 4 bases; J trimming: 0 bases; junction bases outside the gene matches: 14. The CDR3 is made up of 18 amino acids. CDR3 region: CASSSMSYHRGLNTEAFF. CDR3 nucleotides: TGTGCCAGCAGTTCCATGTCCTACCACAGGGGCCTGAACACTGAAGCTTTCTTT.

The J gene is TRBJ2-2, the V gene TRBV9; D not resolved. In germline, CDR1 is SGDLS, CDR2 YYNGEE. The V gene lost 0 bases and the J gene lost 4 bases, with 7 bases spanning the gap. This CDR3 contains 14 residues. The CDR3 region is CASSVVFSTGELFF. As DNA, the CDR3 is TGTGCCAGCAGCGTAGTGTTCAGCACCGGGGAGCTGTTTTTT.

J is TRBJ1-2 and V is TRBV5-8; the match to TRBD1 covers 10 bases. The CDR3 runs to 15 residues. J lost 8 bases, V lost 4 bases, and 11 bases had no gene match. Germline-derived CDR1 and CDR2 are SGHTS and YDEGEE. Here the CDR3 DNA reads TGTGCCAGCAGCCGGGGGACAGGGGCACGTACAGGCTACACCTTC. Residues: CASSRGTGARTGYTF.

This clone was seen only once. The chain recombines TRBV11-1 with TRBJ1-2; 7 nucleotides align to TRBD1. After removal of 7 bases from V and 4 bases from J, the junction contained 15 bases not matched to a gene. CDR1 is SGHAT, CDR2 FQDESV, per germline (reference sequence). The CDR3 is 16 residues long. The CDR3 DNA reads TGTGCCAGCATCCTCCAGCAGGGGACAGAGGCCTATGGCTACACCTTC. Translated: CASILQQGTEAYGYTF.

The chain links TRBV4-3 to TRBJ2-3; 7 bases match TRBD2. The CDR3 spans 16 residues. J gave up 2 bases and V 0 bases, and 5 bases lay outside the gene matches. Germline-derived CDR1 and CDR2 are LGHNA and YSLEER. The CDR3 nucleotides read TGCGCCAGCAGCCAAGATCCAAGCGGGGTCACAGATACGCAGTATTTT. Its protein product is CASSQDPSGVTDTQYF.

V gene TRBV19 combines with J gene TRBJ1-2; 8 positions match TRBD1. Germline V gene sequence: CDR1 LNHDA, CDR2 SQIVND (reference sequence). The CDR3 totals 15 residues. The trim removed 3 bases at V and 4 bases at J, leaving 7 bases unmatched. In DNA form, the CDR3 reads TGTGCCAGTAGTATGTACAGGGGGTCGGTCTATGGCTACACCTTC. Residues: CASSMYRGSVYGYTF.

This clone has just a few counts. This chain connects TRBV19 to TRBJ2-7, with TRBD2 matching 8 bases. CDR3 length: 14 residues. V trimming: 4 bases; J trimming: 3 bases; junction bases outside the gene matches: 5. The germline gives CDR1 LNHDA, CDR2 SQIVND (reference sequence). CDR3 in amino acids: CASSTDGGDYEQYF. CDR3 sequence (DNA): TGTGCCAGTAGTACGGACGGGGGGGACTACGAGCAGTACTTC.

CDR3 sequence reads: CASSPSSRGTDTQYF. CDR3 DNA: TGTGCCAGCAGTCCTTCTTCCAGGGGCACAGATACGCAGTATTTT. The chain uses TRBV6-6 and TRBJ2-3, with D maybe TRBD1 (5 bases). V lost 5 bases to trimming and J lost 1 base, with 13 bases between them. In germline, CDR1 is MNHNY, CDR2 SVGAGI (reference sequence). The CDR3 covers 15 residues.

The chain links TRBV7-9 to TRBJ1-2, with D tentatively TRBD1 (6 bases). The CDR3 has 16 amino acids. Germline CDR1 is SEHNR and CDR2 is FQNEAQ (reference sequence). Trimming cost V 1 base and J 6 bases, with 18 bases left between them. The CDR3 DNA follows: TGTGCCAGCAGCTTAGGGTTACGAGGCGGGGGCCATGGCTACACCTTC. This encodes CASSLGLRGGGHGYTF.

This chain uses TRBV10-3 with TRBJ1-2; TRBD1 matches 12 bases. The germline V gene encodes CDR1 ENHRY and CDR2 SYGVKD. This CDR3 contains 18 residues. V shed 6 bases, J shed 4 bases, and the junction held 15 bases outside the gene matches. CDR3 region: CAIRAQDGTGGLGYGYTF. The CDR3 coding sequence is TGTGCCATCAGAGCCCAAGATGGGACAGGGGGCTTGGGCTATGGCTACACCTTC.

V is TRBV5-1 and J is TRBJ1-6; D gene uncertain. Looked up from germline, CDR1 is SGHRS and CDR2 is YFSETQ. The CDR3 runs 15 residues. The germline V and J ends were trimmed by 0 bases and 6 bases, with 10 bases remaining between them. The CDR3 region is CASSLAGRGNSPLHF. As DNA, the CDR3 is TGCGCCAGCAGCTTGGCCGGGCGGGGTAATTCACCCCTCCACTTT.

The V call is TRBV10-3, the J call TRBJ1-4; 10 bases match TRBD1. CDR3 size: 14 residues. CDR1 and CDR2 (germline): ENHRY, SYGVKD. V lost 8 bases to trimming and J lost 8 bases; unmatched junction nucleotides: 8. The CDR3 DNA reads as TGTGCCATCCGACCCGGGACAGGGGCCGAAAAACTGTTTTTT. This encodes CAIRPGTGAEKLFF.

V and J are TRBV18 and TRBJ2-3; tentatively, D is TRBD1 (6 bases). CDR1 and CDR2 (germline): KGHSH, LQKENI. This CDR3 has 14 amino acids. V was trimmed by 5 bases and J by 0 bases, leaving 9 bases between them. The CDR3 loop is CASSIGQSTDTQYF. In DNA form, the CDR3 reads TGTGCCAGCTCAATAGGACAGAGCACAGATACGCAGTATTTT.

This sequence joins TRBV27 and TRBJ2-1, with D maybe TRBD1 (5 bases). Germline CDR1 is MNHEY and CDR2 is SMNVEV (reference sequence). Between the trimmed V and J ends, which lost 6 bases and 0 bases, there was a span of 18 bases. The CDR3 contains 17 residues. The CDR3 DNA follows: TGTGCCAGCAGCCCTCTACTATCAGGGAACTCCTACAATGAGCAGTTCTTC. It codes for CASSPLLSGNSYNEQFF.

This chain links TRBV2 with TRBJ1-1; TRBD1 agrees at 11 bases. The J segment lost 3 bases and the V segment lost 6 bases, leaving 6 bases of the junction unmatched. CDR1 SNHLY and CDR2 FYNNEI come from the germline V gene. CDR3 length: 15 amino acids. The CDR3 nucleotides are TGTGCCAGCAGCCTCCGGACAGGGGGCTACACTGAAGCTTTCTTT. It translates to CASSLRTGGYTEAFF.

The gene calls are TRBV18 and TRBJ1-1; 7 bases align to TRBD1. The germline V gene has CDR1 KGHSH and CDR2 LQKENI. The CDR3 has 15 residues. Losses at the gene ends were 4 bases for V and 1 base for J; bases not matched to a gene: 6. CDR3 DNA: TGTGCCAGCTCACTTGGGACAGCTCAGAACACTGAAGCTTTCTTT. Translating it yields CASSLGTAQNTEAFF.

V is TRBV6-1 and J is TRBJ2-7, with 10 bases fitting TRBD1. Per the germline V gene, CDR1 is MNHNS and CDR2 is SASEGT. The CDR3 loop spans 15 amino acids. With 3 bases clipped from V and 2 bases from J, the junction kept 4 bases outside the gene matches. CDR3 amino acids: CASSDGGTGAYEQYF. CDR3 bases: TGTGCCAGCAGTGATGGGGGGACAGGGGCCTACGAGCAGTACTTC.

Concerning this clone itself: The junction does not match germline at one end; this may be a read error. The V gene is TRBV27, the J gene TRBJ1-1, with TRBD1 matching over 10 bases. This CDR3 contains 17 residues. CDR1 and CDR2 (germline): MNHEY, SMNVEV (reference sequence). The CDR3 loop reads CASSQGQGIFMNTEASF. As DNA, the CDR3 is TGTGCCAGCAGTCAGGGACAGGGGATATTTATGAACACTGAAGCTTCCTTT.

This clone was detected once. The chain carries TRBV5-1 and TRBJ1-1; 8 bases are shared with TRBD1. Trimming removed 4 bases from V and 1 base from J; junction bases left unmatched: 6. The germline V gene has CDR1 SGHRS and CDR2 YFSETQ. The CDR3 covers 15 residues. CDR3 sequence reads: CASSPRTGSNTEAFF. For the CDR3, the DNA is TGCGCCAGCAGCCCCAGGACAGGGTCGAACACTGAAGCTTTCTTT.

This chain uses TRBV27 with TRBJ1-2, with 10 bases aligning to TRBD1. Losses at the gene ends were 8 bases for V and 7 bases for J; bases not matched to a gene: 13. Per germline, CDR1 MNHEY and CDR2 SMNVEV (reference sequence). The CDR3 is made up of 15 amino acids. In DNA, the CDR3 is TGTGCCAGCTGTCCCCGGGACAGGGGACTCATTGGCTACACCTTC. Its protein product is CASCPRDRGLIGYTF.

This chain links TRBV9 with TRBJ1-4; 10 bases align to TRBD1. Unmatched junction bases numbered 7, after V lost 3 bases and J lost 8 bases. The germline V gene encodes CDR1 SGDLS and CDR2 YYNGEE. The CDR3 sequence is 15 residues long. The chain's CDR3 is CASSGVQTGGEKLFF. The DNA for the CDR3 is TGTGCCAGCAGCGGAGTCCAGACAGGGGGCGAAAAACTGTTTTTT.

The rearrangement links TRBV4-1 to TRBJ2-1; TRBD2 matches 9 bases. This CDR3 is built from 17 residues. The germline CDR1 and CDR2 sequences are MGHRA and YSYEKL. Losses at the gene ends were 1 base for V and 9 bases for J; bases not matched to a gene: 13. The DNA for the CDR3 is TGCGCCAGCAGCCAAGTATTAATCGGCGGGGGGGCTGCTGAGCAGTTCTTC. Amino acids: CASSQVLIGGGAAEQFF.

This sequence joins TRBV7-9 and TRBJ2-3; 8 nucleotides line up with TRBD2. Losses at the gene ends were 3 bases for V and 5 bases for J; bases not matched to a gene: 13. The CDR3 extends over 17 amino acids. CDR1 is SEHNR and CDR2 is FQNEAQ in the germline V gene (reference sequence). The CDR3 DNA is TGTGCCAGCAGCTTGGGGGGGGCAGGGACTAGGGTAGATACGCAGTATTTT. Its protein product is CASSLGGAGTRVDTQYF.

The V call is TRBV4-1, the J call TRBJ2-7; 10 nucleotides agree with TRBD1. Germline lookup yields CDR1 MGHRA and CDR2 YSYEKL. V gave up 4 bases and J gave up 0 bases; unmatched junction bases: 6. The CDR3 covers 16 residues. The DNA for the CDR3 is TGCGCCAGCAGCCCGGGGACAGGGGCAGCCTCCTACGAGCAGTACTTC. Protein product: CASSPGTGAASYEQYF.

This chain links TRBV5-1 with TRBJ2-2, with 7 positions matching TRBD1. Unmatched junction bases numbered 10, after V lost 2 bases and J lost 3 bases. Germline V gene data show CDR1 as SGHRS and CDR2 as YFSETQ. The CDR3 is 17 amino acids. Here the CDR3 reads CASSFKPGTEYTGELFF. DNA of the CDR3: TGCGCCAGCAGCTTTAAACCCGGGACAGAATACACCGGGGAGCTGTTTTTT.

Written as DNA, the CDR3 is TGCAGTGCGGGGGAGGACAATGAGCAGTTCTTC. Residues: CSAGEDNEQFF. The V and J genes are TRBV20-1 and TRBJ2-1; TRBD2 is a possible D gene (6 bases). CDR1 is DFQATT and CDR2 is SNEGSKA in the germline V gene (reference sequence). Trimming left V 6 bases short and J 5 bases short, with 8 bases between. This CDR3 spans 11 amino acids.

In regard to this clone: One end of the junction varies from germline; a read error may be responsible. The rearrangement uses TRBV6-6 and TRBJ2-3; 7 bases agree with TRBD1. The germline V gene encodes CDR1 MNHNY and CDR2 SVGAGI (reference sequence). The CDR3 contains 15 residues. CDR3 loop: CASSNSGTVTDTQYF. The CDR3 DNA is TGTGCCAGCAGTAACTCCGGGACAGTCACAGATACGCAGTATTTT.

CDR3 amino acids: CASSPGGTPREKLFF. Written as DNA, the CDR3 is TGTGCCAGCAGTCCAGGAGGGACTCCTCGCGAAAAACTGTTTTTT. The V gene is TRBV28, the J gene TRBJ1-4; TRBD1 is a possible D gene (5 bases). CDR3 length: 15 amino acids. CDR1 is MDHEN and CDR2 is SYDVKM in the germline V gene. V was cut by 5 bases and J by 8 bases, with 18 bases left in between.

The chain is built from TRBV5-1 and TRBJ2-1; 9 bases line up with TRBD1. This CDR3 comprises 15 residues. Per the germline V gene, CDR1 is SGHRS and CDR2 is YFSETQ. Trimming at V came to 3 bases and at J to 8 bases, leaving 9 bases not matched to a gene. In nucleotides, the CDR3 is TGCGCCAGCAGCTCGCCGGGACAGGGATCCGATGAGCAGTTCTTC. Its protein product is CASSSPGQGSDEQFF.